This TCR beta chain was recovered during a study of blood T cell repertoires in COVID-19. Overall study: Samples of COVID-19 (acute and convalescent) were obtained from the United States, Italy and Spain. T cells, B-cell-depleted T cells, or PBMCs provided the cDNA or gDNA that served as material.

Repertoires were generated with immunoSEQ multiplex PCR, while TCRdb's copy carries only in-frame clones and drops some. Among roughly 130,000 clones listed, about 87% were seen once. The CDR3 extends over 12 amino acids. Germline assignment: CDR1 SEHNR and CDR2 FQNEAQ (reference sequence). V gave up 2 bases and J gave up 11 bases; unmatched junction bases: 5. Sequenced input: peripheral blood. This clonotype originated in a human donor with COVID-19, enrolled during active disease. The donor label of this sample is uncertain. V and J are TRBV7-9 and TRBJ1-1, with 7 bases lining up with TRBD1. This chain's CDR3 is CASSLTTGNAFF. CDR3 DNA: TGTGCCAGCAGCTTAACGACAGGGAACGCTTTCTTT.